The clone carrying this TCR beta chain has a handful of counts. Its antigen is undetermined. The unsorted libraries originated from 2 million PBMCs that had been stored at -80 C. The sample is drawn from a study of neurological immune-mediated disorders. Broader study findings: No CDR3 amino acid sequences recurred among expanded clones across subjects, suggesting private repertoires in all groups. One cluster of related CDR3 sequences contained, by phylogenetic grouping, the repertoires of 18 of 34 multiple sclerosis patients and formed a possible signature. Clinical features showed no association with the multiple sclerosis repertoire cluster, and MRI features showed none either.

TCRdb redid the calling of the 5' RACE reads with MiXCR, one entry per CDR3 protein. There are over 60,000 distinct CDR3 sequences in the sample; under 5.5% occur only once, and less than 3.5% lies in the top ten. CDR3 length equals 13 residues. The V end was cut by 7 bases, the J end by 5 bases, with 16 bases between. Germline V gene data show CDR1 as SQVTM and CDR2 as ANQGSEA. The gene calls are TRBV29-1 and TRBJ2-3; D unclear. The clonotype was recovered from a woman aged 50 to 60 with multiple sclerosis. Sequencing was carried out using PBMCs. As DNA, the CDR3 is TGCAGCGACCGGACGAACCTGGGAGATACGCAGTATTTT. It codes for CSDRTNLGDTQYF.